A selection of T cell receptor beta chains follows, all from one sample in a study of neurological immune-mediated disorders. TCRdb used MiXCR to reprocess the 5' RACE reads, holding one entry per CDR3 protein. The table records 30,000 to 40,000 distinct CDR3 sequences, around 10% of them present only once. Sequenced input: PBMCs. The receptors were sampled from a man aged 60 to 75 with HTLV-1-associated myelopathy (HAM/TSP). The CDR3 runs from the conserved cysteine through the conserved F or W. Each record gives: D gene, J gene, clone size, V gene, CDR3 DNA, CDR3 protein. The D gene is left open where the match is weak. Size values are once, few and many counts, or a class for expanded clones, and some rows have none.

d_gene: TRBD2
j_gene: TRBJ2-1
abundance: many
v_gene: TRBV29-1
CDR3nt: TGCAGCGTTGGGGGGACGGTAGCGGGAACCTACAATGAGCAGTTCTTC
CDR3aa: CSVGGTVAGTYNEQFF

d_gene: NA
j_gene: TRBJ1-2
abundance: many
v_gene: TRBV29-1
CDR3nt: TGCAGCGTTGAAGATGGGGGGGGTAATGGCTACACCTTC
CDR3aa: CSVEDGGGNGYTF

d_gene: TRBD1
j_gene: TRBJ1-3
abundance: many
v_gene: TRBV5-4
CDR3nt: TGTGCCAGCAGCCGGACAGGGGATCCTGGAAACACCATATATTTT
CDR3aa: CASSRTGDPGNTIYF

d_gene: NA
j_gene: TRBJ1-3
abundance: many
v_gene: TRBV6-5
CDR3nt: TGTGCCAGTGTAGACAGGAACGGAAACACCATATATTTT
CDR3aa: CASVDRNGNTIYF

d_gene: TRBD1
j_gene: TRBJ2-1
abundance: many
v_gene: TRBV5-1
CDR3nt: TGCGCCAGCAGCTTGGCCGGAGACAGGGGCAGTGAGCAGTTCTTC
CDR3aa: CASSLAGDRGSEQFF

d_gene: TRBD2
j_gene: TRBJ2-6
abundance: many
v_gene: TRBV5-1
CDR3nt: TGTGCCAGCAGCTTGGCCTGGGGGGGTGAGGGGGCCAACGTCCTGACTTTC
CDR3aa: CASSLAWGGEGANVLTF

d_gene: NA
j_gene: TRBJ2-5
abundance: many
v_gene: TRBV20-1
CDR3nt: TGCAGTGCTAGAGAGACAGTTAGGGAGACCCAGTACTTC
CDR3aa: CSARETVRETQYF

d_gene: TRBD1
j_gene: TRBJ2-5
abundance: many
v_gene: TRBV5-1
CDR3nt: TGCGCCAGCAGCTTGCAGGGACAGCAAGAGACCCAGTACTTC
CDR3aa: CASSLQGQQETQYF

d_gene: NA
j_gene: TRBJ2-7
abundance: many
v_gene: TRBV6-1
CDR3nt: TGTGCCAGCAGTGCCTACGAGCAGTACTTC
CDR3aa: CASSAYEQYF

d_gene: NA
j_gene: TRBJ1-3
abundance: many
v_gene: TRBV21-1
CDR3nt: TGTGCCAGCAGGGGCCCCGTCGGGAACTCTGGAAACACCATATATTTT
CDR3aa: CASRGPVGNSGNTIYF

d_gene: NA
j_gene: TRBJ1-1
abundance: many
v_gene: TRBV7-9
CDR3nt: TGTGCCAGCAGCTCCACAGGGATCTCGGGCACTGAAGCTTTCTTT
CDR3aa: CASSSTGISGTEAFF

d_gene: TRBD2
j_gene: TRBJ2-1
abundance: many
v_gene: TRBV3-1
CDR3nt: TGTGCCAGCAGCCGACGGACTAGCGGGCCCAGCGGGCAGTTCTTC
CDR3aa: CASSRRTSGPSGQFF

d_gene: NA
j_gene: TRBJ2-1
abundance: many
v_gene: TRBV21-1
CDR3nt: TGTGCCAGCAGCTTTCGTAGCGGGAGGGAATCCTACAATGAGCAGTTCTTC
CDR3aa: CASSFRSGRESYNEQFF

d_gene: TRBD1
j_gene: TRBJ2-3
abundance: many
v_gene: TRBV20-1
CDR3nt: TGCAGTGCCAGCAGGGGGCGTCGGCCAGATACGCAGTATTTT
CDR3aa: CSASRGRRPDTQYF

d_gene: NA
j_gene: TRBJ2-7
abundance: many
v_gene: TRBV11-1
CDR3nt: TGTGCCAGCAGCTTAGGTCACGGGGACCGCTCCTACGAGCAGTACTTC
CDR3aa: CASSLGHGDRSYEQYF

d_gene: TRBD1
j_gene: TRBJ2-6
abundance: many
v_gene: TRBV5-1
CDR3nt: TGCGCCAGCAGCCCGCCACAGGGGCCAGGGGCCAACGTCCTGACTTTC
CDR3aa: CASSPPQGPGANVLTF

d_gene: NA
j_gene: TRBJ2-5
abundance: many
v_gene: TRBV7-2
CDR3nt: TGTGCCAGCAGCCCATCTCCGGGCCAGGGAAAGACCCAGTACTTC
CDR3aa: CASSPSPGQGKTQYF

d_gene: TRBD2
j_gene: TRBJ2-1
abundance: many
v_gene: TRBV20-1
CDR3nt: TGCAGTGCCGGGAGGGGGATAAATGAGCAGTTCTTC
CDR3aa: CSAGRGINEQFF

d_gene: TRBD1
j_gene: TRBJ1-6
abundance: many
v_gene: TRBV6-1
CDR3nt: TGTGCCAGCAGTGAATCGGACAGGGGGGCCCTCCACTTT
CDR3aa: CASSESDRGALHF

d_gene: NA
j_gene: TRBJ2-1
abundance: NA
v_gene: TRBV4-1
CDR3nt: TGCGCCAGCAGCCAAGATTACCCCAGCTCCTACCCTGAGCAGTTCTTC
CDR3aa: CASSQDYPSSYPEQFF

d_gene: TRBD1
j_gene: TRBJ2-6
abundance: NA
v_gene: TRBV19
CDR3nt: TGTGCCACCCGGGACAGGGATGGTTCTGGGGCCAACGTCCTGACTTTC
CDR3aa: CATRDRDGSGANVLTF

d_gene: TRBD2
j_gene: TRBJ2-1
abundance: many
v_gene: TRBV5-1
CDR3nt: TGCGCCAGCAGCCCTCTAGCGGGGTCCTCCTACAATGAGCAGTTCTTC
CDR3aa: CASSPLAGSSYNEQFF

d_gene: NA
j_gene: TRBJ2-2
abundance: many
v_gene: TRBV7-9
CDR3nt: TGTGCCAGTTTGGGCGATCGAACCGGGGAGCTGTTTTTT
CDR3aa: CASLGDRTGELFF

d_gene: TRBD2
j_gene: TRBJ2-7
abundance: many
v_gene: TRBV9
CDR3nt: TGTGCCAGCAGCCCGGGGGGTGGCGGACAAGAGATCTTC
CDR3aa: CASSPGGGGQEIF

d_gene: NA
j_gene: TRBJ1-1
abundance: medium-sized
v_gene: TRBV5-1
CDR3nt: TGCGCCAGCAGCTTTGGAGGGGAAAACACTGAAGCTTTCTTT
CDR3aa: CASSFGGENTEAFF

d_gene: NA
j_gene: TRBJ2-7
abundance: many
v_gene: TRBV6-1
CDR3nt: TGTGCCAGCGGTGGGCAGGGCTACGAGCAGTACTTC
CDR3aa: CASGGQGYEQYF

d_gene: TRBD2
j_gene: TRBJ2-2
abundance: many
v_gene: TRBV5-1
CDR3nt: TGCGCCAGCAGCTTGGCGGGACTAGCGGACCCCGGGGAGCTGTTTTTT
CDR3aa: CASSLAGLADPGELFF

d_gene: TRBD2
j_gene: TRBJ2-2
abundance: many
v_gene: TRBV5-1
CDR3nt: TGCGCCAGCAGCTTAGCAAGCGGGAGTCTTGCCGGGGAGCTGTTTTTT
CDR3aa: CASSLASGSLAGELFF

d_gene: NA
j_gene: TRBJ1-1
abundance: many
v_gene: TRBV20-1
CDR3nt: TGCAGTGCTAGCCCTGGACGGGGCGCTTTCTTT
CDR3aa: CSASPGRGAFF

d_gene: NA
j_gene: TRBJ2-3
abundance: many
v_gene: TRBV5-1
CDR3nt: TGCGCCAGCAGCATAGACAGATTCACAGATACGCAGTATTTT
CDR3aa: CASSIDRFTDTQYF

d_gene: TRBD2
j_gene: TRBJ2-7
abundance: many
v_gene: TRBV20-1
CDR3nt: TGCAGTGCTTTAACTAGCGGGGGTTCCTACGAGCAGTACTTC
CDR3aa: CSALTSGGSYEQYF